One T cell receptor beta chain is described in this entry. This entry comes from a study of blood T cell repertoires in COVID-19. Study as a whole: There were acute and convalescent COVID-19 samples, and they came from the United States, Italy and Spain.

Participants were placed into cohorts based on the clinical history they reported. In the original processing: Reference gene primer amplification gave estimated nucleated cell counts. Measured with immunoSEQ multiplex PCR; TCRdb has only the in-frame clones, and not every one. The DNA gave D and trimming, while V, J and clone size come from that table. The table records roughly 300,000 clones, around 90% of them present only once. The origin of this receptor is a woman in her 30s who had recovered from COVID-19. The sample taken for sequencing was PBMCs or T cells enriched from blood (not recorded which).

CDR3 sequence reads: CASSPDRGPTNEQFF. In nucleotides, the CDR3 is TGTGCCAGCAGCCCGGACAGGGGGCCAACCAATGAGCAGTTCTTC. V and J are TRBV5-8 and TRBJ2-1; 11 nucleotides align to TRBD1. This CDR3 has 15 residues. J lost 6 bases, V lost 4 bases, and 6 bases had no gene match. Per the germline V gene, CDR1 is SGHTS and CDR2 is YDEGEE. Combining the CDR3 with reference TRBV5-8 and TRBJ2-1 gives the whole variable domain EAGVTQSPTHLIKTRGQQATLRCSPISGHTSVYWYQQALGLGLQFLLWYDEGEERNRGNFPPRFSGRQFPNYSSELNVNALELEDSALYLCASSPDRGPTNEQFFGPGTRLTVL.